This T cell receptor beta chain was profiled in a study of cytomegalovirus exposure and HLA in healthy donors (dated by TCRdb to between 2016 and 2019). About the full investigation: In an earlier analysis of approximately 500 of the donors, approximately 260 Gb of sequence data and 90 million to 130 million unique TCR beta sequences from 180 million or so T cells were reported. An early release covering just under 650 HLA-typed donors comprised approximately 290 gigabases of sequencing data and 85 million or so unique TCR sequences. Among the roughly 400 genotyped donors, approximately 81% belonged to the genetic ancestry cluster associated with self-reported Caucasian donors. The study was designed to test whether signatures of past pathogen exposure could be identified by cataloging public T cell receptors. Using immunosequencing, the study profiled T cell repertoires from 666 subjects and related those repertoires to cytomegalovirus serostatus. In addition to the first cohort of 500 to 850 subjects, a separate validation cohort of approximately 120 different subjects was used. To predict cytomegalovirus infection status, the study combined high-throughput TCR immunosequencing, statistical association of individual TCRs with disease status, and machine learning. To study patterns of TCR occurrence, a later analysis re-analyzed previously published TCR beta repertoires from several hundred donors and added high-resolution HLA genotyping. In the later analysis, no new phenotypic data were used to find candidate immune exposures; instead, reliance was placed on TCR beta sequences and their occurrence across donors. An earlier analysis of around 540 of the donors applied high-throughput TCR beta sequencing to assess whether each TCR beta V gene segment acted as functional or pseudogenic. Donor age, sex, ethnicity and CMV serostatus were compiled together with the repertoire data. A later genetic analysis took genome-wide SNP genotypes for about three fifths of the roughly 670 donors and used that subset as a discovery cohort. All discovery cohort repertoires had been generated on a single sequencing platform. Both class I and class II loci were covered by HLA typing, at four-digit resolution. The number of typed donors differed by locus: about 620-640 for A, B, C, DRB1 and DQB1; approximately 520 for DQA1; 606 for DPA1; and 450 to 480 for DPB1. Roughly 5 DR-DQ haplotypes were handled as single units for association and clustering, since linkage in the cohort was strong. Among roughly 400 genotyped donors of the cohort, an average of around 250,000 unique TCR beta nucleotide sequences was sequenced per donor, of which about 19% were non-productive.

The method was the immunoSEQ multiplex PCR assay. For the multiplex PCR, a mixture combining 60 forward primers for TCR Vbeta segments and 13 reverse primers for TCR Jbeta segments was used. A multiplex PCR assay on genomic DNA amplified the CDR3 region of rearranged TCR beta genes. Amplified TCR beta libraries were sequenced as 87-base-pair reads on the Illumina HiSeq System. The paper's data handling went like this. Across the 500 to 850 repertoires, a later analysis counted approximately 83 million unique TCR beta chains, some 11 million of which were shared by at least two donors. To remove PCR and sequencing errors, raw reads were error-corrected and collapsed into unique sequences using a nearest-neighbor algorithm that merged closely related sequences. CDR3 sequences were aligned to IMGT reference sequences to assign V, D and J gene segments. For a sequence to be retained, a match of at least six nucleotides was required to both a V gene segment and a J gene segment. Rearrangements were called productive when the CDR3 lacked stop codons and stayed in frame with V and J; all others were non-productive. Following IMGT convention, CDR3 was defined as the stretch from the second conserved V-encoded cysteine to the conserved J-encoded phenylalanine. The earlier analysis of roughly 590 of the donors excluded sequences that lacked an unambiguous match to a single V gene segment. An earlier analysis of around 600 of the donors classified V segments as functional when productive rearrangements were above 56.7% and as segregating when the standard deviation between donors was above 5%. A statistical classification framework was developed to diagnose cytomegalovirus status using the catalog of TCR beta chain sequences. V and J gene assignment, in a later analysis, came from comparing TCR nucleotide sequences with IMGT/GENE-DB human TR gene sequences. In a later analysis, CDR3 sequences and most-parsimonious VDJ recombination scenarios were assigned using the TCRdist pipeline. A later analysis defined each TCR beta chain by its CDR3 amino acid sequence plus V-gene family, and excluded reads lacking a unique V-gene family. A later analysis removed several hundred highly shared, low-generation-probability nucleotide sequences to deal with suspected cross-contamination and a sequencing artifact. In a later analysis, a clonal expansion index for each public chain was calculated from normalized within-repertoire ranks of inferred template counts. In a later analysis, generation probabilities were computed with a VDJ recombination model fitted to out-of-frame rearrangements, and the resulting probabilities were checked against IGoR. In a later analysis, TCR-TCR, TCR-HLA and TCR-CMV co-occurrence was scored with hypergeometric tests, and a repertoire-size bias correction was applied to TCR pairs. In a later analysis, false discovery rates were estimated by permuting HLA or CMV assignments 20 times. In a later analysis, co-occurring TCRs were grouped using DBSCAN, with TCRdist sequence similarity added in when clustering inside HLA-allele-positive subsets. Repertoires with fewer than 30,000 or more than 120,000 public chains were left out of co-occurrence clustering, as were four to six repertoires with anomalous nucleotide sharing. Entries here come from immuneACCESS through TCRdb and include only in-frame sequences with V and J called. Some clones fail to appear in such tables; in the studies checked, an unresolved V gene covers under half of the shortfall, and the cause of the remainder is unknown. The DNA was the basis for D and trimming; V, J and clone size are from that table. The sample profile shows around 75,000 clones; 76% of them were found once. The ten top clones hold around 3.3% of the sample.

The cohort consisted of 650 to 700 healthy bone marrow donors. At the time of sampling, every cohort member was nominally healthy, though immune exposures that went unrecorded were likely present. The donor tested CMV seronegative, placing the donor among the roughly 350 seronegative members of the cohort. Every donor gave a peripheral blood sample, and the peripheral blood mononuclear cells from that sample were used for TCR beta sequencing. The Qiagen DNeasy Blood Extraction Kit was used to extract genomic DNA from the blood cell samples. This clone was counted a single time. Its specific antigen is unknown. Base qualities were left out, and no much larger clone turns up one base away. The paper as a whole reports these results and caveats: Some IMGT-functional V segments, including TRBV6-2 and TRBV6-3, could not be told apart with the 87-base-pair reads, so those segments were excluded. At a false discovery rate of 0.05, a later analysis linked 15,000 to 20,000 TCR beta sequences to specific HLA alleles. A cluster of highly shared sequence variants was judged likely to be a technical artifact of the sequencing pipeline. While some public TCRs were present in many individuals, most TCR sequences turned up only very rarely across donors. Broadly in line with IMGT annotations, most TCR beta V segments showed up in productive rearrangements about 87% or about 30% of the time in an earlier analysis of around 600 of the donors. Because counts were too low, under 20 rarely observed V segments, including chromosome 9 orphons, were left out of the earlier analysis of 587 of the donors. When HLA alleles, especially DR and DQ, strongly co-occurred, TCR associations were difficult to assign to individual alleles. Immune exposure information for the cohort was limited to CMV serostatus. Because HLA typing was unavailable for some donors at each locus, only the typed subset was used in association tests. The presence/absence analyses assumed that sequencing depth was roughly uniform across donors, and that assumption may not be true. In a later analysis, the rate of TCR association differed among HLA loci, with DRB1 alleles having the most associated TCRs and HLA-C alleles having the fewest. A further reported finding was that TCR beta sequences accurately predicted the HLA-A and HLA-B alleles for most subjects in the first cohort. Compared with the roughly 720-donor mean, donors in an Asian-associated ancestry cluster had fewer N-insertions in productive TCRs, according to a later genetic analysis. In a later analysis, HLA-associated TCR beta chains showed more clonal expansion and lower generation probabilities than non-associated chains that were equally common. In this cohort, only TCR beta chains were sequenced, and detectable features were limited by the absence of alpha or paired-chain data. A later genetic analysis associated a missense DCLRE1C variant with V-gene and J-gene trimming of TCR beta chains, and an independent cohort replicated the association. Correlated functional status among segregating V segments might reflect linkage disequilibrium, but an unknown experimental factor could not be ruled out. Most CMV-associated TCR beta chains appeared to be HLA-restricted in a later analysis, and the HLA associations seemed to be driven largely by CMV exposure. In vitro tests confirmed that a few of the cytomegalovirus-associated TCR beta chains recognize cytomegalovirus antigens. The classifier was reported to diagnose cytomegalovirus status with high specificity and sensitivity in both the original and validation cohorts. The authors suggested that the approach could potentially be extended to other disease states and immunological phenotypes. A later analysis reported that several top co-occurrence clusters appeared linked to parvovirus B19, influenza, CMV and Epstein-Barr virus. A total of fewer than 200 TCR beta chains were listed by the study as associated with cytomegalovirus.

CDR1 is given as SNHLY and CDR2 as FYNNEI, both from the germline V gene. Germline trimming amounts to 2 bases on V and 5 bases on J, with 7 as the count of junction bases outside the gene matches. The CDR3, from cysteine to phenylalanine, totals 17 residues. The sequence is cut down to CDR3 DNA, 51 bases in frame from base 1. The sequencing input was PBMCs. The TCR originated in a man between 18 and 29 years old in good health and CMV-seronegative. The sequence links TRBV2 to TRBJ2-5, with 14 bases aligning to TRBD2. The DNA sequence is given as TGTGCCAGCAGTGAAAACGTCGGGACTAGCGGGGGTGAGACCCAGTACTTC. This translates into CASSENVGTSGGETQYF.